This TCR beta chain stems from a study of a mutant IDH1 vaccine in newly diagnosed glioma. Overall study: Earlier therapy was either radiotherapy, temozolomide, or both, and most got both.

Findings and caveats of the study: There seemed to be no relation between pseudoprogression and changes in top peripheral T cell clonotypes.

Described time point: baseline, week 1 (first vaccination visit). Treatment: pre-vaccination baseline after standard-of-care therapy. The CDR3 contains 15 residues. Germline V gene lookup returns CDR1 SEHNR and CDR2 FQNEAQ (reference sequence). Trimming at V came to 5 bases and at J to 3 bases, leaving 8 bases not matched to a gene. Only in-frame clones appear in the TCRdb table, and some are missing; sequencing was by immunoSEQ multiplex PCR. This table holds over 20,000 clones, roughly 92% found once. As regards this clone: Antigen unknown.

The V gene is TRBV7-9, the J gene TRBJ1-2; 8 bases are a match to TRBD1. This clonotype was sampled from a man in his thirties or forties with glioma. Sequencing was performed on PBMCs, taken from a glioma patient treated with radiotherapy, temozolomide or both. CDR3 nucleotide sequence: TGTGCCAGCAGCCCCACAGGGGGAGGTGACTATGGCTACACCTTC. This translates into CASSPTGGGDYGYTF.